These T cell receptor beta chains were read from a single sample in a study of T cell repertoires in cytomegalovirus infection. TCRdb re-analysed the reads in MiXCR, keeping a single row per CDR3 protein. The sample carries approximately 250,000 distinct CDR3 sequences, 22% recorded once. The specimen sequenced was CD8+ T cells from PBMCs. Receptors originate from a human donor in good health (CMV status not recorded). Some clones in this sample may be carry-over from other donors' samples. CDR3s include the opening cysteine and the closing phenylalanine or tryptophan. D genes are given only for firm matches. Clone size is shown for a subset of rows, as once, few, many or a class of expanded clone.

-	TRBV19	-	TRBJ2-6	TGTGCCAGTAGTATGTCGAGTTCTGGGGCCAACGTCCTGACTTTC	CASSMSSSGANVLTF
-	TRBV19	-	TRBJ2-7	TGTGCCAGTAGCCCCCAAGAAGGGGGGGTCCACGAGCAGTACTTC	CASSPQEGGVHEQYF
-	TRBV7-9	many	TRBJ1-1	TGTGCCAGCAGCCCCGCGTACACTGAAGCTTTCTTT	CASSPAYTEAFF
TRBD1	TRBV4-1	-	TRBJ1-6	TGCGCCAGCAGCCAAGATCCCCACCGGGACAGTTTTGATTCACCCCTCCACTTT	CASSQDPHRDSFDSPLHF
-	TRBV2	many	TRBJ2-5	TGTGCCAGCAGTGGAGAACAGGGAGGTGAGACCCAGTACTTC	CASSGEQGGETQYF
-	TRBV12-3/TRBV12-4	-	TRBJ1-2	TGTGCCAGCAGCCAGACCTTGGGGGCTGGGTATGGCTACACCTTC	CASSQTLGAGYGYTF
TRBD1	TRBV7-2	-	TRBJ2-2	TGTGCCAGCAGCATGCCGGGACAGGGTTCCGGGGAGCTGTTTTTT	CASSMPGQGSGELFF
-	TRBV7-6	many	TRBJ1-1	TGTGCCAGCAGCCCGTCAGCGGGGAGGATCACTGAAGCTTTCTTT	CASSPSAGRITEAFF
-	TRBV7-9	-	TRBJ2-7	TGTGCCAGCAGGCCGGGGATCGGTTACGAGCAGTACTTC	CASRPGIGYEQYF
TRBD1	TRBV28	medium-sized	TRBJ2-7	TGTGCCAGCAGTTTATGGGGACAGGGGGCTGTCGAGCAGTACTTC	CASSLWGQGAVEQYF
TRBD1	TRBV5-5	few	TRBJ1-5	TGTGCCAGCAGCTTGGCCGAGGGGGCAGGGCAGCCCCAGCATTTT	CASSLAEGAGQPQHF
TRBD2	TRBV20-1	many	TRBJ2-5	TGCAGTGCTGTAGAAGGAGCGGGGGCTCAGAAGACCCAGTACTTC	CSAVEGAGAQKTQYF
-	TRBV7-2	many	TRBJ2-3	TGTGCCAGCAGCTTAGCGTGGGGCCCGGAGTTGGGAGATACGCAGTATTTT	CASSLAWGPELGDTQYF
TRBD2	TRBV7-9	many	TRBJ2-3	TGTGCCAGCTCCGGAATAGCGGGGGCCGAAGGGACAGATACGCAGTATTTT	CASSGIAGAEGTDTQYF
-	TRBV12-3/TRBV12-4	once	TRBJ2-3	TGTGCCAGCAAGAAGGGTATCGGAGACACAGATACGCAGTATTTT	CASKKGIGDTDTQYF
-	TRBV7-9	few	TRBJ2-3	TGTGCCAGCGGAAACAGGGAGGACACAGATACGCAGTATTTT	CASGNREDTDTQYF
-	TRBV12-3/TRBV12-4	few	TRBJ2-7	TGTGCCAGCAGTCCGCGTAGACAGGTCTACGAGCAGTACTTC	CASSPRRQVYEQYF
TRBD1	TRBV20-1	few	TRBJ1-5	TGCAGTGCCCAATACCTGGACAGGGATGATCAGCCCCAGCATTTT	CSAQYLDRDDQPQHF
-	TRBV5-5	-	TRBJ2-1	TGTGCCAGCAGCGCGGACAGCAGCTCCTACAATGAGCAGTTCTTC	CASSADSSSYNEQFF
TRBD1	TRBV2	few	TRBJ2-7	TGTGCCAGCACCACGGACAGGGGGGGTGGGGAGCAGTACTTC	CASTTDRGGGEQYF
-	TRBV7-8	many	TRBJ1-2	TGTGCCAGCAGCTTAGATATGGTTGGCTACACCTTC	CASSLDMVGYTF
TRBD1	TRBV7-9	-	TRBJ2-2	TGTGCCAGCAGCCCGACAGGGTTTAACACCGGGGAGCTGTTTTTT	CASSPTGFNTGELFF
-	TRBV7-2	many	TRBJ2-3	TGTGCCAGCAGCATAGGTCCGGTGGCTCCCACAGATACGCAGTATTTT	CASSIGPVAPTDTQYF
-	TRBV20-1	few	TRBJ1-2	TGCAGTGCTAGGAAGGGGTCCTATGGCTACACCTTC	CSARKGSYGYTF
-	TRBV28	-	TRBJ1-3	TGTGCCAGCAGTTTATGGTCGGGACCTGGAAACACCATATATTTT	CASSLWSGPGNTIYF